This T cell receptor beta chain stems from a study of cytomegalovirus exposure and HLA in healthy donors (dated by TCRdb to about 2017). With respect to the entire study: An earlier analysis of 587 of the donors reported around 280 Gb of sequence data and 117 million unique TCR beta sequences obtained from around 180 million T cells. An early release covering 500 to 750 HLA-typed donors comprised approximately 300 gigabases of sequencing data and 85 million to 100 million unique TCR sequences. The genetic ancestry cluster associated with self-reported Caucasian donors included over 80% of the roughly 400 genotyped donors. The aim of the study was to test whether cataloging public T cell receptors could identify signatures of past pathogen exposure. The study profiled the T cell repertoires of 550 to 700 subjects by immunosequencing and related them to cytomegalovirus serostatus. Besides the first cohort of roughly 700 subjects, a separate validation cohort made up of about 120 different subjects was used. High-throughput TCR immunosequencing, statistical association of individual TCRs with disease status, and machine learning were combined to predict cytomegalovirus infection status. A later analysis re-analyzed previously published TCR beta repertoires from roughly 600 donors and added high-resolution HLA genotyping to study TCR occurrence patterns. Rather than using new phenotypic data, the later analysis identified candidate immune exposures from TCR beta sequences and from how often those sequences occurred across donors. To decide whether each TCR beta V gene segment behaved as functional or pseudogenic, an earlier analysis of fewer than 750 of the donors relied on high-throughput TCR beta sequencing. Donor age, sex, ethnicity and CMV serostatus were compiled alongside the repertoire data. Genome-wide SNP genotypes for about 65% of the roughly 670 donors were used in a later genetic analysis, which treated that subset as a discovery cohort. All discovery cohort repertoires had been generated on a single sequencing platform. HLA typing covered class I and class II loci at four-digit resolution. Typing coverage varied by locus: roughly 629-640 donors for A, B, C, DRB1 and DQB1; roughly 560 for DQA1; about 600 for DPA1; around 450 for DPB1. Because of strong linkage in the cohort, roughly 5 DR-DQ haplotypes were treated as single units for association and clustering. On average, about 200,000 unique TCR beta nucleotide sequences were sequenced per donor among some 420 genotyped donors of the cohort, with roughly 20% of those sequences being non-productive. Broader findings and caveats from the paper: Most TCR sequences were seen in very few donors, while some public TCRs were found in many individuals. Compared with equally common non-associated chains, HLA-associated TCR beta chains in a later analysis were more clonally expanded and had lower generation probabilities. According to a later genetic analysis, donors in an Asian-associated ancestry cluster had fewer N-insertions in productive TCRs than the approximately 650-donor mean. In a later analysis, about 16,000 TCR beta sequences were associated with specific HLA alleles at a false discovery rate of 0.05. Roughly uniform sequencing depth across donors was assumed in presence/absence analyses, although this assumption may not hold. Because some donors lacked HLA typing at each locus, the association tests relied only on the typed subset. In this cohort, only TCR beta chains were sequenced, and detectable features were limited by the absence of alpha or paired-chain data. In both the original and validation cohorts, the classifier was reported to diagnose cytomegalovirus status with high specificity and sensitivity. A cluster of highly shared sequence variants was judged likely to represent a technical artifact of the sequencing pipeline. It was suggested by the authors that the approach could potentially be generalized to other disease states and immunological phenotypes. A later analysis found that most CMV-associated TCR beta chains appeared HLA-restricted, with HLA associations seemingly driven largely by CMV exposure. For the cohort, immune exposure information was limited to CMV serostatus. A later analysis found that TCR association rates varied across HLA loci, with DRB1 alleles showing the most associated TCRs and HLA-C alleles the fewest. When HLA alleles, especially DR and DQ, strongly co-occurred, TCR associations were difficult to assign to individual alleles. A further reported finding was that TCR beta sequences accurately predicted the HLA-A and HLA-B alleles for most subjects in the first cohort. V-gene and J-gene trimming of TCR beta chains was associated with a missense DCLRE1C variant in a later genetic analysis, and the association was replicated in an independent cohort. The study listed 150 to 200 TCR beta chains as associated with cytomegalovirus. In vitro tests confirmed that three of the cytomegalovirus-associated TCR beta chains recognize cytomegalovirus antigens. Linkage disequilibrium might explain the correlated functional status among segregating V segments, but an unknown experimental factor could not be ruled out. A later analysis reported that several top co-occurrence clusters appeared linked to parvovirus B19, influenza, CMV and Epstein-Barr virus. Over 15 rarely observed V segments, including chromosome 9 orphons, were excluded from the earlier analysis of some 590 of the donors because counts were too low. In an earlier analysis of some 640 of the donors, most TCR beta V segments were observed in productive rearrangements about 87% or about 30% of the time, broadly matching IMGT annotations.

Preparation of the library involved the immunoSEQ multiplex PCR assay. For the multiplex PCR, a mixture combining 60 forward primers for TCR Vbeta segments and 13 reverse primers for TCR Jbeta segments was used. The CDR3 region of rearranged TCR beta genes was amplified from genomic DNA with a multiplex PCR assay. The amplified TCR beta libraries were sequenced on the Illumina HiSeq System as 87-base-pair reads. The published analysis was carried out like this. Across the roughly 640 repertoires, a later analysis counted 80 million or so unique TCR beta chains, 9.5 million to 13 million of which were shared by at least two donors. Raw reads were error-corrected and collapsed into unique sequences by a nearest-neighbor algorithm in which closely related sequences were merged to remove PCR and sequencing errors. Alignment of CDR3 sequences to IMGT reference sequences was used to assign V, D and J gene segments. For a sequence to be retained, at least a six-nucleotide match to both a V gene segment and a J gene segment was required. Rearrangements were classified as productive when the CDR3 lacked stop codons and remained in frame with V and J, and all other rearrangements were classified as non-productive. CDR3 was defined according to IMGT convention as the region running from the second conserved V-encoded cysteine to the conserved J-encoded phenylalanine. Sequences without an unambiguous match to a single V gene segment were excluded from the earlier analysis of about 640 of the donors. In an earlier analysis of 450 to 750 of the donors, a V segment was called functional when productive rearrangements were above 56.7%, and segregating when the standard deviation between donors exceeded 5%. A statistical classification framework was built to diagnose cytomegalovirus status from the catalog of TCR beta chain sequences. V and J gene assignment, in a later analysis, came from comparing TCR nucleotide sequences with IMGT/GENE-DB human TR gene sequences. In a later analysis, CDR3 sequences and most-parsimonious VDJ recombination scenarios were assigned using the TCRdist pipeline. In a later analysis, each TCR beta chain was defined by its CDR3 amino acid sequence together with its V-gene family, and reads without a unique V-gene family were excluded. To address suspected cross-contamination and a sequencing artifact, a later analysis removed 450 to 700 highly shared, low-generation-probability nucleotide sequences. A later analysis calculated a clonal expansion index for each public chain from normalized within-repertoire ranks of inferred template counts. A later analysis computed generation probabilities with a VDJ recombination model fitted to out-of-frame rearrangements, and checked the results against IGoR. In a later analysis, TCR-TCR, TCR-HLA and TCR-CMV co-occurrence was scored with hypergeometric tests, and a repertoire-size bias correction was applied to TCR pairs. False discovery rates were estimated in a later analysis by permuting HLA or CMV assignments 20 times. In a later analysis, co-occurring TCRs were grouped with DBSCAN, and TCRdist sequence similarity was added when clustering was performed within HLA-allele-positive subsets. Co-occurrence clustering excluded repertoires with fewer than 30,000 or more than 120,000 public chains, plus five with anomalous nucleotide sharing. TCRdb re-hosts the immuneACCESS table, in-frame sequences only. Its copies lack some clones; in the studies checked, an unresolved V gene accounts for under half of them, and the cause for the rest is not known. V and J calls and clone size come straight from that table; D and trimming were deduced from the DNA. Recorded for this sample are 150,000 to 200,000 clones; about 75% of them occurred a single time. Together, the top ten hold roughly 5% of the sample.

Regarding this clone: Its antigen is still unknown. Per-base qualities were not stored, and no clone one base away is much larger.

In total, about 650 healthy bone marrow donors made up the cohort. At the time of sampling, every cohort member was nominally healthy, though immune exposures that went unrecorded were likely present. The donor tested CMV seronegative and was one of the 352 seronegative cohort members. Every donor gave a peripheral blood sample, and the peripheral blood mononuclear cells from that sample were used for TCR beta sequencing. The Qiagen DNeasy Blood Extraction Kit was used to extract genomic DNA from the blood cell samples. The sequenced sample was PBMCs. The TCR comes from a male donor in good health and CMV-seronegative.

The CDR3 reads as follows: CASSQDRSYEQYF. The DNA sequence is given as TGTGCCAGCAGTCAGGACAGGTCCTACGAGCAGTACTTC. This sequence uses TRBV27 and TRBJ2-7; 7 middle bases align to TRBD1. Looking up the germline V gene (reference sequence) yields CDR1 MNHEY and CDR2 SMNVEV. The CDR3, from cysteine to phenylalanine, totals 13 residues. The only DNA kept is the CDR3, 39 bases in frame from the first base. After removal of 5 bases from V and 1 base from J, the junction retains 2 bases not matched to a gene.